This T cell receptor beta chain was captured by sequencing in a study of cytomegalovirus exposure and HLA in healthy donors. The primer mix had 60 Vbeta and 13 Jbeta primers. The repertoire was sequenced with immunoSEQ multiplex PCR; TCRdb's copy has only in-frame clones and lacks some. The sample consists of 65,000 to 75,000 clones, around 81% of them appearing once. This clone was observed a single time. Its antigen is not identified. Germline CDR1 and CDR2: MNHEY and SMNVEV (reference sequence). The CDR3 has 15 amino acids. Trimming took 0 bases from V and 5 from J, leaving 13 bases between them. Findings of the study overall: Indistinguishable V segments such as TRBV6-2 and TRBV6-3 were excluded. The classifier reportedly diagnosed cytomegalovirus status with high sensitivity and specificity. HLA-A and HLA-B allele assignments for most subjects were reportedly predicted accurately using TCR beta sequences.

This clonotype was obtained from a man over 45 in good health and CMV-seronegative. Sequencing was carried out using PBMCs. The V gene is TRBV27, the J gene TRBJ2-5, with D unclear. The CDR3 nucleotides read TGTGCCAGCAGTTTATCTACGAGCCGTCATGAGACCCAGTACTTC. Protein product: CASSLSTSRHETQYF.